The 12 T cell receptor beta chains reported below all come from one sample, sequenced in a study of T cell responses to AZD1222 COVID-19 vaccine. Profiled with immunoSEQ multiplex PCR; TCRdb holds only in-frame clones, not every one. The sample records 90,000 to 150,000 clones, approximately 88% being singletons. The sample here was peripheral blood, taken on day 0 of AZD1222 vaccination. The origin of the receptors is an adult in good health.

The CDR3 DNA is TGTGCCAGCAGCCAAGAGGGGTCTAGCGGGGGGGCAGAGACCCAGTACTTC. It encodes CASSQEGSSGGAETQYF. The chain has TRBV4-2 and TRBJ2-5, with TRBD2 matching over 12 bases. Losses at the gene ends were 0 bases for V and 4 bases for J; bases not matched to a gene: 6. Per germline, CDR1 LGHNA and CDR2 YNFKEQ. This CDR3 contains 17 residues.

V and J are TRBV27 and TRBJ2-1, with 13 bases that match TRBD2. Per germline, CDR1 MNHEY and CDR2 SMNVEV (reference sequence). V dropped 4 bases and J dropped 0; count of bases not matched to a gene: 6. The CDR3 loop spans 18 amino acids. In DNA form, the CDR3 reads TGTGCCAGCAGTTCCCGGACTAGCGGGGGCCTCTCCTACAATGAGCAGTTCTTC. Translating it yields CASSSRTSGGLSYNEQFF.

The chain employs TRBV18 and TRBJ1-5, with D unresolved. The CDR3 is 13 residues long. Trimming left V 2 bases short and J 5 bases short, with 7 bases between. CDR1 KGHSH and CDR2 LQKENI come from the germline V gene. CDR3 residues: CASSPGFDQPQHF. DNA for the CDR3: TGTGCCAGCTCACCAGGGTTTGATCAGCCCCAGCATTTT.

Turning to this clone: At one end the junction does not follow the germline gene, possibly because of a read error. The genes are TRBV5-1 and TRBJ2-4; D assignment may be TRBD1 or TRBD2 (5 bases each). CDR3 length equals 16 residues. Germline values: CDR1 SGHRS, CDR2 YFSETQ. This CDR3 is CASSLGDLGAKNIQYF. The CDR3 region has the DNA TGCGCCAGCAGTTTGGGGGATTTGGGAGCCAAAAACATTCAGTACTTC.

The chain carries TRBV19 and TRBJ1-3; 7 bases agree with TRBD1. CDR1 and CDR2 (germline): LNHDA, SQIVND (reference sequence). V dropped 4 bases and J dropped 0; count of bases not matched to a gene: 6. The CDR3 totals 16 residues. The CDR3 DNA is TGTGCCAGTAGTAAGCACCGACAGGGCTCTGGAAACACCATATATTTT. Translated: CASSKHRQGSGNTIYF.

Only a few counts were recorded for this clone. The rearrangement uses TRBV6-5 and TRBJ1-3; D possibly corresponds to TRBD1 (5 bases). From germline, CDR1 is MNHEY and CDR2 SVGAGI. V lost 7 bases and J 0 bases, leaving 13 bases between the germline ends. This CDR3 region has 15 residues. The chain's CDR3 is CASTGTANSGNTIYF. CDR3 DNA: TGTGCCAGCACGGGGACGGCAAACTCTGGAAACACCATATATTTT.

At least ten counts were recorded for this clone. The chain joins TRBV7-9 to TRBJ1-5; perhaps TRBD1 as D (5 bases). Trimming removed 4 bases from V and 7 bases from J, with 17 bases in between. This CDR3 region has 15 residues. CDR1 is SEHNR and CDR2 is FQNEAQ in the germline V gene (reference sequence). DNA of the CDR3: TGTGCCAGCAGCTCCGACCCACAGGTGGGACAGCCCCAGCATTTT. Its protein is CASSSDPQVGQPQHF.

V usage is TRBV11-3 and J usage is TRBJ2-1, with D maybe TRBD2 (5 bases). Germline CDR1 and CDR2: SGHNT and YENEEA. V was shortened by 5 bases and J by 8 bases, with 13 bases between the two germline ends. The CDR3 consists of 13 residues. The CDR3 DNA reads as TGTGCCAGCAGCCGCGGCCCCGGGGATGAGCAGTTCTTC. Its translation is CASSRGPGDEQFF.

The CDR3 spells CASSIGGWETQYF. The CDR3 bases are TGTGCCAGTAGTATAGGGGGCTGGGAGACCCAGTACTTC. V and J are TRBV19 and TRBJ2-5; tentatively, D is TRBD1 (5 bases). This CDR3 comprises 13 residues. Trimming took 1 base from V and 5 from J, leaving 8 bases between them. Germline CDR1 and CDR2: LNHDA and SQIVND (reference sequence).

CDR3 in amino acids: CASSLGWPGSNQPQHF. The CDR3 region has the DNA TGTGCCAGCAGCTTAGGGTGGCCAGGGAGCAATCAGCCCCAGCATTTT. The V and J genes are TRBV7-6 and TRBJ1-5; possible D gene TRBD1, 5 bases. The CDR3 sequence is 16 residues long. V was cut by 1 base and J by 1 base, with 11 bases left in between. Germline CDR1 is SGHVS and CDR2 is FNYEAQ.

The V gene is TRBV3-1 (or the pseudogene TRBV3-2), the J gene TRBJ2-3; D ambiguous. The CDR3 has 14 amino acids. Germline V lookup: CDR1 LGHDT, CDR2 YNNKEL (reference sequence). V was clipped by 4 bases and J by 5 bases, with 13 bases between them. This CDR3 is CASSRDPLGDTQYF. The CDR3 coding sequence is TGTGCCAGCAGCCGCGACCCCTTAGGAGATACGCAGTATTTT.

The chain recombines TRBV3-1 (or the pseudogene TRBV3-2) with TRBJ2-2; D is ambiguous. CDR3 length: 14 amino acids. The V gene lost 4 bases and the J gene lost 6 bases, with 12 bases spanning the gap. CDR1 and CDR2 (germline): LGHDT, YNNKEL (reference sequence). The CDR3 DNA reads TGTGCCAGCAGCCCGGTCGGAGTGGCCGGGGAGCTGTTTTTT. This sequence encodes CASSPVGVAGELFF.